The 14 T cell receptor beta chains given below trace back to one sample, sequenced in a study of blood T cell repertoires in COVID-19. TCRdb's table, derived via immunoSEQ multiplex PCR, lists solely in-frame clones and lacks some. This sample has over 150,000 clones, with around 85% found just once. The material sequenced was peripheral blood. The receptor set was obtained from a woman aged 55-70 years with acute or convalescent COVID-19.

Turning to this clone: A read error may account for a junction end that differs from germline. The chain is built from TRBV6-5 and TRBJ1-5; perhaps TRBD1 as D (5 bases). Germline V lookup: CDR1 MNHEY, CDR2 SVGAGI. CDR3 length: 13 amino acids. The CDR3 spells CASRADSIQPQHF. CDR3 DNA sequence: TGTGCCAGCAGAGCTGACAGCATTCAGCCCCAGCATTTT.

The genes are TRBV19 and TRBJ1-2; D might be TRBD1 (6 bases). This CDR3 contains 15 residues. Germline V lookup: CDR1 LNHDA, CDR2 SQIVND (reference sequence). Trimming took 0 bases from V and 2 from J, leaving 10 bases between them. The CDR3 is CASSIETTGNYGYTF. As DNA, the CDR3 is TGTGCCAGTAGTATAGAAACCACAGGGAACTATGGCTACACCTTC. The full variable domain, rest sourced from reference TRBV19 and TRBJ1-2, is DGGITQSPKYLFRKEGQNVTLSCEQNLNHDAMYWYRQDPGQGLRLIYYSQIVNDFQKGDIAEGYSVSREKKESFPLTVTSAQKNPTAFYLCASSIETTGNYGYTFGSGTRLTVV.

The CDR3, as DNA: TGTGCCAGCAGTGATCGGGTTTGGGCGGGAAGTAATTCACCCCTCCACTTT. Protein sequence: CASSDRVWAGSNSPLHF. The chain has TRBV25-1 and TRBJ1-6; D is undetermined. Trimming removed 3 bases from V and 6 bases from J, with 18 bases in between. CDR3 length: 17 residues. Germline values: CDR1 MGHDK, CDR2 SYGVNS.

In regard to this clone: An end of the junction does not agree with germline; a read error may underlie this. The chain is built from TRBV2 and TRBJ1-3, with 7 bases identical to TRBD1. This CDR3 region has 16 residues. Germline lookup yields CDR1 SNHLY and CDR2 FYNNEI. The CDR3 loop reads CATLLGQDPQYGGFRF. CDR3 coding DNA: TGTGCCACACTCCTAGGACAGGACCCGCAATACGGCGGCTTTAGATTT.

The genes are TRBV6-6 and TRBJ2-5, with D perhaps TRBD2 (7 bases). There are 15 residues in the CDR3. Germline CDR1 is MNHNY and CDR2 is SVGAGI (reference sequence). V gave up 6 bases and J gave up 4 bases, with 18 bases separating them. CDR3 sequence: CASSPSLGGGETQYF. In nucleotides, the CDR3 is TGTGCCAGCAGCCCTAGCTTAGGGGGGGGAGAGACCCAGTACTTC.

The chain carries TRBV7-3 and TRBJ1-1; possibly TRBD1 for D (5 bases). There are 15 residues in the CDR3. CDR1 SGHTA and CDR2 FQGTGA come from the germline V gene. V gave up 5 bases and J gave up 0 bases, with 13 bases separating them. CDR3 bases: TGTGCCAGCAGCCACGACGGGGGTCTGAACACTGAAGCTTTCTTT. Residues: CASSHDGGLNTEAFF.

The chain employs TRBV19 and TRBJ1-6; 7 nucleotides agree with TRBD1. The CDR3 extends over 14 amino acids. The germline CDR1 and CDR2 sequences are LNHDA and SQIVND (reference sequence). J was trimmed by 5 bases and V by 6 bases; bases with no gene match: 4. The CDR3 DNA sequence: TGTGCCAGTAGGCCCGACAGGGATAATTCACCCCTCCACTTT. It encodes CASRPDRDNSPLHF.

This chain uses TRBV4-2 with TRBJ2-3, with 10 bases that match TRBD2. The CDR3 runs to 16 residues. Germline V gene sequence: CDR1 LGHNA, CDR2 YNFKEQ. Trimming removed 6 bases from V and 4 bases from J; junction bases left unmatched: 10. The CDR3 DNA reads TGTGCCAGCAGTAGAGAGCGGGGGGGCCGGGCAGATACGCAGTATTTT. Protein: CASSRERGGRADTQYF.

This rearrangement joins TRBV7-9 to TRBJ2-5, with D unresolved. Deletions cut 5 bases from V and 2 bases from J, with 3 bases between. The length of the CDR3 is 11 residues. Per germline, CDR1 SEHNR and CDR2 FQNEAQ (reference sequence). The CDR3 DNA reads TGTGCCAGCAGCCAGCAAGAGACCCAGTACTTC. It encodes CASSQQETQYF.

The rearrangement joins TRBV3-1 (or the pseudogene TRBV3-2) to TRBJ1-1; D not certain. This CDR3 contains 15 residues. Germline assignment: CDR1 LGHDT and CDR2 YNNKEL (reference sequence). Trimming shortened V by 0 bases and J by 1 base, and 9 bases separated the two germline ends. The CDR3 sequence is CASSQDIQKNTEAFF. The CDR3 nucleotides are TGTGCCAGCAGCCAAGATATTCAGAAGAACACTGAAGCTTTCTTT.

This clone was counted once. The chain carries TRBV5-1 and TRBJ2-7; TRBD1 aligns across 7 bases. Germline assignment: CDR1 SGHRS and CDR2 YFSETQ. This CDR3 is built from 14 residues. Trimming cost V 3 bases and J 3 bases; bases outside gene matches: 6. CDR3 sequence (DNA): TGCGCCAGCAGCTCCCAGGGGGTGAACTACGAGCAGTACTTC. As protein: CASSSQGVNYEQYF. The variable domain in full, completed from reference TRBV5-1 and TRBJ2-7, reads KAGVTQTPRYLIKTRGQQVTLSCSPISGHRSVSWYQQTPGQGLQFLFEYFSETQRNKGNFPGRFSGRQFSNSRSEMNVSTLELGDSALYLCASSSQGVNYEQYFGPGTRLTVT.

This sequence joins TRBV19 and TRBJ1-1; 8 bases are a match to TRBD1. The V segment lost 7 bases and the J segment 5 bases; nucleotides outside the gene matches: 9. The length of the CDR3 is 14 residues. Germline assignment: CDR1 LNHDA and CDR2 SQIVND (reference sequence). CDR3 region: CASTSGGVRTEAFF. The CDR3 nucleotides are TGTGCCAGTACTTCAGGGGGCGTTCGGACTGAAGCTTTCTTT. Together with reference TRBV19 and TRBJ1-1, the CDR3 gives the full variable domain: DGGITQSPKYLFRKEGQNVTLSCEQNLNHDAMYWYRQDPGQGLRLIYYSQIVNDFQKGDIAEGYSVSREKKESFPLTVTSAQKNPTAFYLCASTSGGVRTEAFFGQGTRLTVV.

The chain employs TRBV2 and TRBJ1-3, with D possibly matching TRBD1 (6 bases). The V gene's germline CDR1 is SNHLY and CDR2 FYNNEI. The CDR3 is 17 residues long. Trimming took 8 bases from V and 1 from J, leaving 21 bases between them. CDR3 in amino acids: CASGDPTGLGSGNTIYF. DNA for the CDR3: TGTGCCAGCGGGGACCCAACAGGGCTCGGGTCTGGAAACACCATATATTTT.

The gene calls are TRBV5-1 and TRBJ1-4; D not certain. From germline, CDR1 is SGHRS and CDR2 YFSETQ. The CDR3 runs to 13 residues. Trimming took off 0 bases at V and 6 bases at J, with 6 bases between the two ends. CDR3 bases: TGCGCCAGCAGCTTGGCCACTGATGAAAAACTGTTTTTT. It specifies CASSLATDEKLFF.